The T cell receptor beta chain described here comes from a study of PD-1 blockade in classical Hodgkin lymphoma. Whole-study findings and limits: Only CD4+ TCR diversity, not CD8+, had risen significantly by C4D1.

About this clone: Its antigen remains unidentified.

Relapse after autologous stem cell transplantation occurred in every patient, and brentuximab vedotin exposure varied. The protocol was immunoSEQ multiplex PCR, while the TCRdb copy is restricted to in-frame clones and leaves out a portion. The sample shows 30,000 or so clones, 60% to 80% of them seen only once. This clonotype originated in a human donor with classical Hodgkin lymphoma. Specimen: peripheral blood mononuclear cells (PBMCs), collected before the second cycle of nivolumab.

CDR3 DNA: TGTGCCAGCTCACCGGGACTAGCGTTCGACAATGAGCAGTTCTTC. It codes for CASSPGLAFDNEQFF. V and J are TRBV18 and TRBJ2-1; 10 bases match TRBD2. V gave up 3 bases and J gave up 5 bases; unmatched junction bases: 4. The CDR3 consists of 15 residues. The germline gives CDR1 KGHSH, CDR2 LQKENI.